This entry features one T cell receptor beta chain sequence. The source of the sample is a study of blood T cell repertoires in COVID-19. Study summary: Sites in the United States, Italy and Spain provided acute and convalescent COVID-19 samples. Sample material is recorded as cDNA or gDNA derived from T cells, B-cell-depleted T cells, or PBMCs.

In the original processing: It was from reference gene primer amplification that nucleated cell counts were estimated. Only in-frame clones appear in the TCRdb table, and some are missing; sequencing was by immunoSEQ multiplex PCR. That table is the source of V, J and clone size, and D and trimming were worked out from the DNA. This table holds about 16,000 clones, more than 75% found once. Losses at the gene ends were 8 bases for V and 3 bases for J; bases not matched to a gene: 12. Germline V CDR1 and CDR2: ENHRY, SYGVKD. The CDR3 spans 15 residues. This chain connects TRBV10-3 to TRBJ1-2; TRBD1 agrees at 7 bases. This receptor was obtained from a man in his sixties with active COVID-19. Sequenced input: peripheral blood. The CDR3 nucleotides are TGTGCCATCTCAAGGCCGGGGACAGAGGACTATGGCTACACCTTC. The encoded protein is CAISRPGTEDYGYTF.